This T cell receptor (beta chain) was sequenced during a study of CD8+CD57+ T cells in acquired aplastic anemia. Study at large: Average DNA yield from sorted CD4+ and CD8+ cells was approximately 3 ug. General study findings and limits: There were 25 to 30 CD8+ CDR3 sequences that occurred in both patients and controls.

As concerns this clonotype: Its antigen is unknown.

This CDR3 has 15 amino acids. Germline V lookup: CDR1 SGHTA, CDR2 FQGNSA. Trimming shortened V by 7 bases and J by 1 base, and 16 bases separated the two germline ends. Patients picked for sequencing had shown CD8+CD57+ cell expansion detected by flow cytometry. Genomic DNA, the template, was used for profiling of the TCR beta VDJ and CDR3. Using its own MiXCR run on the reads, TCRdb lists one record per CDR3 protein. Of approximately 190,000 distinct CDR3 sequences in the sample, less than 60% were seen once. The sequence was obtained from a human donor with aplastic anemia. The genes are TRBV7-2 and TRBJ1-1; D unclear. The sample was sorted CD4+, CD8+, or CD8+CD57+ T cells (not recorded which) from PBMCs. In DNA, the CDR3 is TGTGCCAGCACCCCCTCGGGCAGCCGGAACACTGAAGCTTTCTTT. This encodes CASTPSGSRNTEAFF.